These 26 T cell receptor beta chains were sequenced from one sample in a study of T cell responses to AZD1222 COVID-19 vaccine. The data were produced by immunoSEQ multiplex PCR, yet TCRdb's version contains in-frame clones alone and is incomplete. This table holds under 150,000 clones, around nine tenths found once. Sequences were derived from peripheral blood, sampled on day 0 of AZD1222 vaccination. The receptors shown here come from an adult in good health.

The rearrangement links TRBV11-3 to TRBJ1-3; a weak D match, TRBD1 (6 bases). The CDR3 is made up of 18 amino acids. V shed 0 bases and J shed 0 bases, with 15 bases lying between them. The V gene's germline CDR1 is SGHNT and CDR2 YENEEA. The CDR3 DNA reads TGTGCCAGCAGCTTAGATCAGGGGACCACAAGCTCTGGAAACACCATATATTTT. Protein product: CASSLDQGTTSSGNTIYF.

The J gene is TRBJ1-1, the V gene TRBV7-2, with a tentative D call TRBD1 (6 bases). Per germline, CDR1 SGHTA and CDR2 FQGNSA. The CDR3 loop spans 13 amino acids. V lost 4 bases, J lost 3 bases, and 9 bases lay in between. CDR3 coding DNA: TGTGCCAGCAGCTCCAACAGGGACACTGAAGCTTTCTTT. Residues: CASSSNRDTEAFF.

This clone has just a few counts. V and J are TRBV2 and TRBJ1-5, with unresolved D. Trimming removed 6 bases from V and 6 bases from J, with 18 bases in between. The germline V gene encodes CDR1 SNHLY and CDR2 FYNNEI. CDR3 length: 15 amino acids. The CDR3 spells CASRLAGGRGQPQHF. CDR3 nucleotide sequence: TGTGCCAGCAGACTGGCCGGCGGGCGAGGTCAGCCCCAGCATTTT.

The CDR3 sequence: CASSLNPPPAGEQYF. For the CDR3, the DNA is TGTGCCAGCAGCTTAAACCCCCCGCCCGCCGGCGAGCAGTACTTC. This sequence joins TRBV11-3 and TRBJ2-7; D is uncertain. This CDR3 spans 15 amino acids. Trimming cost V 2 bases and J 6 bases, with 17 bases left between them. Germline loops: CDR1 SGHNT, CDR2 YENEEA.

This clone was counted once. V and J are TRBV19 and TRBJ2-7, with TRBD2 matching over 7 bases. The CDR3 covers 15 residues. The V gene end was trimmed by 2 bases and the J gene end by 3 bases; junction bases not matched to a gene: 7. The germline V gene encodes CDR1 LNHDA and CDR2 SQIVND (reference sequence). The CDR3 nucleotides are TGTGCCAGTAGTATACGGGCTAGCGGATTCTACGAGCAGTACTTC. Amino acid sequence: CASSIRASGFYEQYF.

This chain uses TRBV6-1 with TRBJ2-7, with unresolved D. V lost 3 bases, J lost 6 bases, and 9 bases lay in between. Germline V gene data show CDR1 as MNHNS and CDR2 as SASEGT. This CDR3 is 12 amino acids long. The CDR3 spells CASSDQWAEQYF. CDR3 DNA: TGTGCCAGCAGTGATCAATGGGCCGAGCAGTACTTC.

The chain is built from TRBV7-2 and TRBJ1-6; unclear D gene. Between the trimmed V and J ends, which lost 1 base and 10 bases, there was a span of 14 bases. CDR3 length: 15 amino acids. The germline gives CDR1 SGHTA, CDR2 FQGNSA. The CDR3 reads CASSLGAPGVSPLHF. CDR3 bases: TGTGCCAGCAGCTTAGGGGCCCCCGGAGTCTCACCCCTCCACTTT.

This chain uses TRBV29-1 with TRBJ1-1; D may be TRBD1 (6 bases). Germline CDR1 is SQVTM and CDR2 is ANQGSEA. Trimming removed 4 bases at V and 4 bases at J, with 19 bases between. CDR3 length: 15 residues. CDR3: CSVVSNRASGTEAFF. CDR3 nucleotide sequence: TGCAGCGTTGTGTCGAACAGGGCGAGCGGCACTGAAGCTTTCTTT.

The chain links TRBV27 to TRBJ2-2; 13 bases line up with TRBD2. The CDR3 totals 16 residues. J gave up 7 bases and V 3 bases, and 5 bases lay outside the gene matches. Per germline, CDR1 MNHEY and CDR2 SMNVEV (reference sequence). CDR3 protein: CASSLLGLAGVGELFF. Written as DNA, the CDR3 is TGTGCCAGCAGTTTGTTAGGACTAGCGGGAGTCGGGGAGCTGTTTTTT.

The chain recombines TRBV7-2 with TRBJ2-2, with 8 bases that match TRBD2. This CDR3 has 16 amino acids. J lost 3 bases, V lost 3 bases, and 6 bases had no gene match. Germline-derived CDR1 and CDR2 are SGHTA and FQGNSA. The CDR3 sequence is CASSFSGTRDTGELFF. DNA of the CDR3: TGTGCCAGCAGCTTCTCCGGGACTAGAGACACCGGGGAGCTGTTTTTT. The variable domain in full, with the rest retrieved from reference TRBV7-2 and TRBJ2-2, is GAGVSQSPSNKVTEKGKDVELRCDPISGHTALYWYRQSLGQGLEFLIYFQGNSAPDKSGLPSDRFSAERTGGSVSTLTIQRTQQEDSAVYLCASSFSGTRDTGELFFGEGSRLTVL.

The J gene is TRBJ2-6, the V gene TRBV9; D tentatively fits TRBD1 or TRBD2 (6 bases each). Germline loops: CDR1 SGDLS, CDR2 YYNGEE. Trimming shortened V by 4 bases and J by 3 bases, and 26 bases separated the two germline ends. The CDR3 loop spans 20 amino acids. The CDR3 loop is CASSPRPGTTLGGGANVLTF. CDR3 DNA: TGTGCCAGCAGCCCGAGGCCCGGGACAACCCTGGGGGGTGGGGCCAACGTCCTGACTTTC.

In nucleotides, the CDR3 is TGTGCCAGCAGTTCGGTCGAGGACACTGAAGCTTTCTTT. Protein: CASSSVEDTEAFF. This chain uses TRBV2 with TRBJ1-1; D gene ambiguous. V was cut by 5 bases and J by 3 bases, with 10 bases left in between. The germline CDR1 and CDR2 sequences are SNHLY and FYNNEI. The CDR3 runs to 13 residues.

J is TRBJ2-7 and V is TRBV11-3, with 9 nucleotides matching TRBD1. This CDR3 is 14 amino acids long. The trim removed 4 bases at V and 2 bases at J, leaving 3 bases unmatched. Germline CDR1 reads SGHNT; CDR2 reads YENEEA. This chain's CDR3 is CASSSRDRAYEQYF. The CDR3, as DNA: TGTGCCAGCAGCTCCCGGGACAGGGCCTACGAGCAGTACTTC.

The chain is built from TRBV4-3 and TRBJ2-1; D unresolved. CDR1 LGHNA and CDR2 YSLEER come from the germline V gene. The germline V and J ends were trimmed by 0 bases and 6 bases, with 6 bases remaining between them. CDR3 size: 13 residues. The CDR3 here is CASSQDRVNEQFF. The DNA for the CDR3 is TGCGCCAGCAGCCAAGATCGGGTCAATGAGCAGTTCTTC.

The chain uses TRBV7-2 and TRBJ1-1, with D possibly TRBD1 on 6 matching bases. Germline CDR1 reads SGHTA; CDR2 reads FQGNSA. CDR3 length: 13 amino acids. V lost 3 bases and J 1 base, leaving 6 bases between the germline ends. CDR3 DNA: TGTGCCAGCAGCTTGACAGGGAACACTGAAGCTTTCTTT. Its translation: CASSLTGNTEAFF.

V and J are TRBV7-2 and TRBJ2-3; no definite D call. This CDR3 has 14 residues. Trimming removed 1 base from V and 1 base from J, with 6 bases in between. Per germline, CDR1 SGHTA and CDR2 FQGNSA. Written as DNA, the CDR3 is TGTGCCAGCAGCTTAGATCCAGGCACAGATACGCAGTATTTT. Translated, it gives CASSLDPGTDTQYF.

This clone was counted between two and nine times. The chain couples TRBV11-2 to TRBJ2-1; D gene unclear. V was trimmed by 1 base and J by 2 bases, leaving 9 bases between them. Germline CDR1 is SGHAT and CDR2 is FQNNGV. The CDR3 runs 15 residues. The CDR3 sequence is CASSLGVGAYNEQFF. CDR3 sequence (DNA): TGTGCCAGCAGCTTAGGGGTGGGTGCCTACAATGAGCAGTTCTTC.

The CDR3: CASMGDRGKITYSNQPQHF. CDR3 coding DNA: TGTGCCAGCATGGGGGACAGGGGAAAAATAACTTATAGCAATCAGCCCCAGCATTTT. The chain combines TRBV2 with TRBJ1-5, with 10 positions matching TRBD1. This CDR3 region has 19 residues. V gave up 7 bases and J gave up 0 bases; unmatched junction bases: 15. Germline V CDR1 and CDR2: SNHLY, FYNNEI. The full variable domain, rest sourced from reference TRBV2 and TRBJ1-5, is EPEVTQTPSHQVTQMGQEVILRCVPISNHLYFYWYRQILGQKVEFLVSFYNNEISEKSEIFDDQFSVERPDGSNFTLKIRSTKLEDSAMYFCASMGDRGKITYSNQPQHFGDGTRLSIL.

This clone was picked up one time. V usage is TRBV27 and J usage is TRBJ1-5; D gene uncertain. The CDR3 is made up of 15 amino acids. Trimming took off 2 bases at V and 6 bases at J, with 14 bases between the two ends. The germline gives CDR1 MNHEY, CDR2 SMNVEV (reference sequence). CDR3 amino acids: CASSLNWVSGQPQHF. The CDR3 DNA follows: TGTGCCAGCAGTTTAAACTGGGTGAGTGGTCAGCCCCAGCATTTT.

This clone was recorded only once. This rearrangement joins TRBV19 to TRBJ1-5; TRBD1 matches 8 bases. Germline-derived CDR1 and CDR2 are LNHDA and SQIVND (reference sequence). The junction had 6 bases not matched to a gene; V was cut back by 6 bases and J by 5 bases. The length of the CDR3 is 14 residues. As DNA, the CDR3 is TGTGCCAGTAGCTTGACAGGGGAGGATCAGCCCCAGCATTTT. It is translated as CASSLTGEDQPQHF. Full variable domain (outside the CDR3, taken from reference TRBV19 and TRBJ1-5): DGGITQSPKYLFRKEGQNVTLSCEQNLNHDAMYWYRQDPGQGLRLIYYSQIVNDFQKGDIAEGYSVSREKKESFPLTVTSAQKNPTAFYLCASSLTGEDQPQHFGDGTRLSIL.

The gene calls are TRBV6-5 and TRBJ2-7; D possibly corresponds to TRBD2 (5 bases). CDR1 and CDR2 from the germline V gene are MNHEY and SVGAGI. The V end lost 6 bases, the J end lost 4 bases, and 13 bases lay between the germline ends. The CDR3 extends over 13 amino acids. CDR3 in DNA: TGTGCCAGCAGCGACGGACTCCAATACGAGCAGTACTTC. It yields the protein CASSDGLQYEQYF.

The chain recombines TRBV19 with TRBJ1-1; perhaps TRBD1 as D (5 bases). This CDR3 region has 15 residues. Trimming cost V 3 bases and J 6 bases, with 17 bases left between them. Germline CDR1 reads LNHDA; CDR2 reads SQIVND (reference sequence). The CDR3: CASSIRVGLNAEAFF. DNA of the CDR3: TGTGCCAGTAGTATCCGTGTGGGGCTTAACGCTGAAGCTTTCTTT.

The chain recombines TRBV11-2 with TRBJ2-7, with D perhaps TRBD1 or TRBD2 (5 bases each). Deletions cut 4 bases from V and 6 bases from J, with 16 bases between. The CDR3 consists of 14 residues. The germline gives CDR1 SGHAT, CDR2 FQNNGV. The CDR3 DNA sequence: TGTGCCAGCAGCTCCTCGGGGCGTTCTCCCGAGCAGTACTTC. This encodes CASSSSGRSPEQYF.

The CDR3 loop reads CASSPSPPGQGSPLHF. The DNA for the CDR3 is TGTGCCAGCAGCCCCTCACCGCCGGGACAGGGGTCACCCCTCCACTTT. The chain is built from TRBV7-3 and TRBJ1-6; 10 nucleotides line up with TRBD1. V was clipped by 5 bases and J by 10 bases; unmatched bases: 11. The CDR3 consists of 16 residues. Germline V gives CDR1 SGHTA, CDR2 FQGTGA.

The V call is TRBV24-1, the J call TRBJ2-1; 11 bases map to TRBD1. V shed 5 bases and J 6 bases; nucleotides not matched to a gene: 5. The CDR3 has 15 residues. CDR1 KGHDR and CDR2 SFDVKD come from the germline V gene. DNA of the CDR3: TGTGCCACCAGTGTGGGCGGGACAGGGGGCAATGAGCAGTTCTTC. Its protein product is CATSVGGTGGNEQFF.

The J gene is TRBJ1-1, the V gene TRBV3-1 (or the pseudogene TRBV3-2); D is undetermined. Germline CDR1 LGHDT, CDR2 YNNKEL (reference sequence). The CDR3 covers 13 residues. V lost 1 base to trimming and J lost 9 bases, with 12 bases between them. CDR3 sequence (DNA): TGTGCCAGCAGCCAAGGGGAGGTGGAGAAAGCTTTCTTT. It codes for CASSQGEVEKAFF.